Below are 17 T cell receptor beta chains sequenced from a single sample in a study of T cells in Graves' hyperthyroidism and ophthalmopathy. Amplified TCR beta CDR3 regions derived from RNA transcripts. First-round RT-PCR targeting the TCR CDR3 was performed with the HTBI primer set. One entry per CDR3 protein results from TCRdb running MiXCR on the multiplex PCR reads. The data hold a few hundred thousand distinct CDR3 sequences, with roughly 15% observed a single time. Sequenced: blood. These receptor sequences come from a woman aged 18-30 years with Graves' hyperthyroidism.

This clonotype was recorded at least ten times. This chain joins TRBV11-1 and TRBJ2-3; D is unresolved. This CDR3 contains 15 residues. Trimming took off 3 bases at V and 3 bases at J, with 13 bases between the two ends. CDR1 and CDR2 from the germline V gene are SGHAT and FQDESV (reference sequence). This CDR3 reads CASSLPGSPTDTQYF. CDR3 nucleotide sequence: TGTGCCAGCAGCTTGCCCGGGTCCCCTACAGATACGCAGTATTTT.

V usage is TRBV5-6 and J usage is TRBJ2-6; D not certain. The CDR3 is 18 residues long. Germline V lookup: CDR1 SGHDT, CDR2 YYEEEE. Trimming removed 3 bases at V and 0 bases at J, with 16 bases between. In nucleotides, the CDR3 is TGTGCCAGCAGCTCGCAATTTGACCTAAGCTCTGGGGCCAACGTCCTGACTTTC. Its protein product is CASSSQFDLSSGANVLTF.

Many counts were recorded for this clonotype. The rearrangement links TRBV28 to TRBJ2-5; D is uncertain. Germline loops: CDR1 MDHEN, CDR2 SYDVKM. V lost 3 bases, J lost 0 bases, and 8 bases lay in between. CDR3 size: 14 residues. The chain's CDR3 is CASSFHDNQETQYF. In DNA form, the CDR3 reads TGTGCCAGCAGTTTCCATGACAACCAAGAGACCCAGTACTTC.

This clonotype was counted many times. The chain uses TRBV14 and TRBJ2-1; 8 bases are shared with TRBD2. This CDR3 comprises 15 residues. Germline V gene sequence: CDR1 SGHDN, CDR2 FVKESK. V dropped 1 base and J dropped 8; count of bases not matched to a gene: 7. CDR3 residues: CASSQVAGSGHEQFF. The CDR3 nucleotides read TGTGCCAGCAGCCAAGTAGCGGGGAGCGGGCATGAGCAGTTCTTC.

The chain employs TRBV19 and TRBJ1-5, with D maybe TRBD1 (6 bases). CDR3 size: 14 residues. Germline assignment: CDR1 LNHDA and CDR2 SQIVND (reference sequence). The V gene lost 4 bases and the J gene lost 7 bases, with 14 bases spanning the gap. In DNA, the CDR3 is TGTGCCAGTAGTACCGGGACCAGGGGCCAGCCCCAGCATTTT. Translating it yields CASSTGTRGQPQHF. Variable domain in full (rest from reference TRBV19 and TRBJ1-5): DGGITQSPKYLFRKEGQNVTLSCEQNLNHDAMYWYRQDPGQGLRLIYYSQIVNDFQKGDIAEGYSVSREKKESFPLTVTSAQKNPTAFYLCASSTGTRGQPQHFGDGTRLSIL.

This clonotype was detected many times. V is TRBV30 and J is TRBJ2-7, with 7 positions matching TRBD1. V lost 7 bases to trimming and J lost 1 base; unmatched junction nucleotides: 7. This CDR3 comprises 13 residues. Germline values: CDR1 GTSNPN, CDR2 SVGIG (reference sequence). The CDR3 DNA is TGTGCCTTTCGCTACAGGGGATCCTACGAGCAGTACTTC. Translation gives CAFRYRGSYEQYF. Filled out from reference TRBV30 and TRBJ2-7, the complete variable domain reads SQTIHQWPATLVQPVGSPLSLECTVEGTSNPNLYWYRQAAGRGLQLLFYSVGIGQISSEVPQNLSASRPQDRQFILSSKKLLLSDSGFYLCAFRYRGSYEQYFGPGTRLTVT.

This clonotype has ten or more counts. This chain connects TRBV27 to TRBJ2-3; TRBD2 might be the D (6 bases). Trimming cost V 3 bases and J 0 bases, with 13 bases left between them. This CDR3 has 16 residues. The germline V gene has CDR1 MNHEY and CDR2 SMNVEV (reference sequence). CDR3 in DNA: TGTGCCAGCAGTTTTTTTACGGGAGTGAGCACAGATACGCAGTATTTT. This translates into CASSFFTGVSTDTQYF.

This clonotype was seen ten or more times. The V gene is TRBV7-2, the J gene TRBJ2-7, with D tentatively TRBD2 (7 bases). The CDR3 spans 16 residues. Per the germline V gene, CDR1 is SGHTA and CDR2 is FQGNSA. V shed 3 bases and J shed 2 bases, with 17 bases lying between them. This chain's CDR3 is CASSFGGRVSTYEQYF. The DNA for the CDR3 is TGTGCCAGCAGCTTCGGGGGGCGGGTGTCTACCTACGAGCAGTACTTC.

This clonotype showed up many times. V and J are TRBV4-3 and TRBJ1-2, with 9 bases that match TRBD1. CDR3 length: 14 residues. In germline, CDR1 is LGHNA, CDR2 YSLEER. V lost 0 bases and J lost 4; bases outside the gene matches: 0. The DNA for the CDR3 is TGCGCCAGCAGCCAAGAGACAGGGGGCTATGGCTACACCTTC. Its translation: CASSQETGGYGYTF.

This clonotype was detected ten times or more. The chain carries TRBV7-9 and TRBJ2-3; either TRBD1 or TRBD2 may supply D (6 bases each). The CDR3 covers 16 residues. The germline V and J ends were trimmed by 2 bases and 1 base, with 13 bases remaining between them. The germline CDR1 and CDR2 sequences are SEHNR and FQNEAQ (reference sequence). This CDR3 is CASSLRSRGRTDTQYF. As DNA, the CDR3 is TGTGCCAGCAGCTTACGCAGCCGGGGGCGCACAGATACGCAGTATTTT.

In this sample, this clonotype turned up a few times. J is TRBJ2-2 and V is TRBV6-2 or TRBV6-3, with TRBD2 matching 12 bases. V lost 6 bases to trimming and J lost 5 bases; unmatched junction nucleotides: 7. The CDR3 runs to 16 residues. CDR1 and CDR2 from the germline V gene are MNHEY and SVGEGT. The CDR3 DNA follows: TGTGCCAGCAGAAGGAGACTAGCGGGAGATACCGGGGAGCTGTTTTTT. It codes for CASRRRLAGDTGELFF.

Notes on this clonotype: One end of the junction fails to match germline, which may point to a read error. The rearrangement uses TRBV3-1 and TRBJ1-1, with 10 bases lining up with TRBD1. The CDR3 totals 15 residues. Germline CDR1 LGHDT, CDR2 YNNKEL (reference sequence). The CDR3 coding sequence is TGTGCCAGCAGCTTCCCGGGACAGGGGTTGACTGGAGCTTTCTTT. It translates to CASSFPGQGLTGAFF.

This clonotype has ten or more counts. V gene TRBV6-2 or TRBV6-3 combines with J gene TRBJ2-1, with TRBD2 matching 7 bases. J was trimmed by 3 bases and V by 5 bases; bases with no gene match: 10. The length of the CDR3 is 16 residues. Per the germline V gene, CDR1 is MNHEY and CDR2 is SVGEGT. CDR3 DNA sequence: TGTGCCAGCAGTCCCGGGATTGCTAGCGGCTACAATGAGCAGTTCTTC. Translated, it gives CASSPGIASGYNEQFF.

This chain connects TRBV19 to TRBJ2-6; maybe TRBD1 (5 bases). Trimming cost V 3 bases and J 2 bases, with 8 bases left between them. Per the germline V gene, CDR1 is LNHDA and CDR2 is SQIVND (reference sequence). The CDR3 length is 15 residues. The CDR3, as DNA: TGTGCCAGTAGTATTAAGGGGACTGGGGCCAACGTCCTGACTTTC. This translates into CASSIKGTGANVLTF.

In this sample, this clonotype turned up many times. The CDR3 nucleotides read TGTGCCAGCAGTTATGGGTTTGACAATGAGCAGTTCTTC. Protein product: CASSYGFDNEQFF. The V and J genes are TRBV6-5 and TRBJ2-1, with D uncertain. The CDR3 is made up of 13 amino acids. Trimming cost V 3 bases and J 5 bases, with 8 bases left between them. Germline assignment: CDR1 MNHEY and CDR2 SVGAGI.

The V call is TRBV20-1, the J call TRBJ2-1, with TRBD2 matching 12 bases. Germline V gene data show CDR1 as DFQATT and CDR2 as SNEGSKA (reference sequence). There are 16 residues in the CDR3. With V trimmed by 3 bases and J by 7 bases, 10 bases remained unmatched. DNA for the CDR3: TGCAGTGCTAGCTCGCGGACTAGCGGGATAGGGAATGAGCAGTTCTTC. It translates to CSASSRTSGIGNEQFF.

This clonotype was counted between two and nine times. The V call is TRBV6-1, the J call TRBJ2-7; D remains unclear. Trimming pared 6 bases from V and 3 bases from J, leaving 9 bases between. The germline CDR1 and CDR2 sequences are MNHNS and SASEGT. This CDR3 region has 12 residues. This chain's CDR3 is CASSGTYYEQYF. The CDR3 region has the DNA TGTGCCAGCAGCGGAACCTACTACGAGCAGTACTTC.